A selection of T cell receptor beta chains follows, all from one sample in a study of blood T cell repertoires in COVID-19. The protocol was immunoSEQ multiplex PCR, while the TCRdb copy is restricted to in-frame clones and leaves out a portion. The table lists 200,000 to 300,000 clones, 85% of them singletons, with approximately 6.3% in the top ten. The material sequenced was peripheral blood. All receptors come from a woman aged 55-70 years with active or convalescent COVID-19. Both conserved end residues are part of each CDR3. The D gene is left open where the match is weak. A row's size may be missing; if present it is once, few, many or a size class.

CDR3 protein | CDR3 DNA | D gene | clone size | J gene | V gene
CASSMGTGAKNEKLFF | TGTGCCAGTAGTATGGGGACAGGGGCGAAAAATGAAAAACTGTTTTTT | TRBD1 | NA | TRBJ1-4 | TRBV19
CASSTHPGGRAHGNTIYF | TGTGCCAGCAGCACTCATCCAGGTGGCAGGGCCCATGGAAACACCATATATTTT | NA | many | TRBJ1-3 | TRBV7-8
CASSYEAANYGYTF | TGTGCCAGCAGTTACGAAGCCGCTAACTATGGCTACACCTTC | NA | NA | TRBJ1-2 | TRBV6-6
CASSEAYYNQPQHF | TGTGCCAGCAGTGAGGCATACTACAATCAGCCCCAGCATTTT | NA | NA | TRBJ1-5 | TRBV2
CASSYREREKLFF | TGTGCCAGCAGTTACAGGGAGCGGGAAAAACTGTTTTTT | NA | NA | TRBJ1-4 | TRBV28
CTSSPGEWNEQFF | TGCACCAGCAGCCCCGGGGAGTGGAATGAGCAGTTCTTC | NA | NA | TRBJ2-1 | TRBV1
CASSTFSGSSYEQYF | TGTGCCAGTAGTACCTTTAGCGGGAGCTCCTACGAGCAGTACTTC | TRBD2 | NA | TRBJ2-7 | TRBV19
CAISSGALNQPQHF | TGTGCCATCAGTTCAGGGGCCTTAAATCAGCCCCAGCATTTT | NA | many | TRBJ1-5 | TRBV10-3
CASSQDVGAGEKLFF | TGTGCCAGCAGCCAAGACGTGGGGGCAGGCGAAAAACTGTTTTTT | NA | few | TRBJ1-4 | TRBV14
CASSQDEVPGRETEAFF | TGTGCCAGCAGCCAAGATGAGGTCCCAGGGCGGGAGACTGAAGCTTTCTTT | NA | NA | TRBJ1-1 | TRBV3-1/TRBV3-2
CASSASLTGVNTEAFF | TGTGCCAGCAGCGCATCATTGACAGGGGTGAACACTGAAGCTTTCTTT | TRBD1 | NA | TRBJ1-1 | TRBV9
CAWGGGEREQYF | TGTGCCTGGGGCGGAGGGGAGAGGGAGCAGTACTTC | NA | NA | TRBJ2-7 | TRBV30
CASTKRGGLEETQYF | TGCGCCAGCACAAAGCGGGGGGGCCTGGAGGAGACCCAGTACTTC | TRBD2 | NA | TRBJ2-5 | TRBV10-2
CASSQNQRAQETQYF | TGTGCCAGCAGCCAAAATCAGCGGGCCCAAGAGACCCAGTACTTC | NA | NA | TRBJ2-5 | TRBV4-2
CASSSLGRGGTGALTGELFF | TGTGCCAGCAGTTCCCTCGGGAGGGGAGGAACGGGAGCCCTCACCGGGGAGCTGTTTTTT | TRBD2 | once | TRBJ2-2 | TRBV28
CASSLKQGGAGELFF | TGTGCCAGTAGTTTGAAACAGGGAGGGGCCGGGGAGCTGTTTTTT | NA | NA | TRBJ2-2 | TRBV19
CASSEGPFSKNIQYF | TGTGCCAGCAGTGAAGGGCCTTTCTCCAAAAACATTCAGTACTTC | NA | NA | TRBJ2-4 | TRBV6-1
CAWILPGVRRGYTF | TGTGCCTGGATCCTGCCGGGGGTAAGACGTGGCTACACCTTC | NA | NA | TRBJ1-2 | TRBV30
CASMHRGGYEQYF | TGTGCCAGTATGCACAGGGGAGGTTACGAGCAGTACTTC | NA | NA | TRBJ2-7 | TRBV19
CAWSPGQGLNSPLHF | TGTGCCTGGAGCCCCGGACAGGGGCTTAATTCACCCCTCCACTTT | TRBD1 | NA | TRBJ1-6 | TRBV30
CASSFRLAGGPDTQYF | TGTGCCAGTAGTTTCCGACTAGCGGGAGGACCAGATACGCAGTATTTT | TRBD2 | NA | TRBJ2-3 | TRBV19
CAWSVLRGTGNTIYF | TGTGCCTGGAGTGTACTAAGGGGAACTGGAAACACCATATATTTT | NA | NA | TRBJ1-3 | TRBV30
CASSLRTGSGYTF | TGTGCCAGCAGTTTACGGACAGGGTCAGGCTACACCTTC | TRBD1 | NA | TRBJ1-2 | TRBV28
CASSPETGPYGYTF | TGTGCCAGCAGCCCCGAAACAGGGCCCTATGGCTACACCTTC | NA | once | TRBJ1-2 | TRBV9
CATSDLRSGYEQYF | TGTGCCACCAGTGATTTGCGTAGCGGCTACGAGCAGTACTTC | NA | NA | TRBJ2-7 | TRBV24-1
CASSRGEGETQYF | TGTGCCAGCAGCAGAGGAGAGGGTGAGACCCAGTACTTC | NA | NA | TRBJ2-5 | TRBV7-3
CASSQIQGANTEAFF | TGTGCCAGCAGCCAGATACAGGGGGCAAACACTGAAGCTTTCTTT | TRBD1 | NA | TRBJ1-1 | TRBV14
CASSTGLAGSAQYF | TGTGCCAGCAGCACGGGACTAGCGGGTAGTGCGCAGTATTTT | TRBD2 | NA | TRBJ2-3 | TRBV7-2
CATSRGQGYPSSYEQYF | TGTGCCACCAGCAGGGGACAGGGGTACCCCAGCTCCTACGAGCAGTACTTC | TRBD1 | NA | TRBJ2-7 | TRBV15
CASSPLDRGGNGNQPQHF | TGTGCCAGCAGTCCTCTGGACAGGGGGGGCAACGGCAATCAGCCCCAGCATTTT | TRBD1 | NA | TRBJ1-5 | TRBV6-6
CASSPGGSNSPLHF | TGTGCCAGCAGCCCAGGGGGGAGTAATTCACCCCTCCACTTT | TRBD1 | NA | TRBJ1-6 | TRBV11-3
CASGPQGAGGYTF | TGTGCCAGCGGGCCACAGGGGGCCGGAGGCTACACCTTC | TRBD1 | NA | TRBJ1-2 | TRBV28
CASSQDLASGLGTYEQYF | TGTGCCAGCAGCCAAGATCTGGCTAGCGGGCTTGGCACCTACGAGCAGTACTTC | TRBD2 | NA | TRBJ2-7 | TRBV4-2
CASSQENTGVDEQFF | TGCGCCAGCAGCCAAGAGAATACAGGGGTCGATGAGCAGTTCTTC | TRBD1 | once | TRBJ2-1 | TRBV4-1
CASSWTGDNGELFF | TGTGCCAGCAGTTGGACAGGGGATAACGGGGAGCTGTTTTTT | TRBD1 | NA | TRBJ2-2 | TRBV5-6
CATSGAGGRHNTGELFF | TGTGCCACCAGTGGTGCGGGGGGCCGACATAACACCGGGGAGCTGTTTTTT | TRBD2 | many | TRBJ2-2 | TRBV24-1
CASSIRPPWGRGLTDTQYF | TGTGCCAGCAGCATTAGGCCCCCCTGGGGCAGGGGGCTCACAGATACGCAGTATTTT | TRBD1 | NA | TRBJ2-3 | TRBV11-2
CASSLVLDTQYF | TGTGCCAGCAGCTTAGTTCTAGATACGCAGTATTTT | NA | NA | TRBJ2-3 | TRBV11-3
CASSPPLVTYNEQFF | TGCGCCAGCAGCCCCCCCCTGGTGACTTACAATGAGCAGTTCTTC | NA | NA | TRBJ2-1 | TRBV5-1
CASSPGTLYEQYF | TGTGCCAGCAGCCCCGGGACTCTCTACGAGCAGTACTTC | NA | NA | TRBJ2-7 | TRBV5-4
CASSIWPGQSLVEQYF | TGTGCCAGTAGTATATGGCCCGGACAATCCCTCGTCGAGCAGTACTTC | NA | NA | TRBJ2-7 | TRBV19
CASSLGEGEGPGYEQYF | TGTGCCAGCAGCTTAGGGGAGGGGGAGGGCCCAGGCTACGAGCAGTACTTC | NA | NA | TRBJ2-7 | TRBV7-9